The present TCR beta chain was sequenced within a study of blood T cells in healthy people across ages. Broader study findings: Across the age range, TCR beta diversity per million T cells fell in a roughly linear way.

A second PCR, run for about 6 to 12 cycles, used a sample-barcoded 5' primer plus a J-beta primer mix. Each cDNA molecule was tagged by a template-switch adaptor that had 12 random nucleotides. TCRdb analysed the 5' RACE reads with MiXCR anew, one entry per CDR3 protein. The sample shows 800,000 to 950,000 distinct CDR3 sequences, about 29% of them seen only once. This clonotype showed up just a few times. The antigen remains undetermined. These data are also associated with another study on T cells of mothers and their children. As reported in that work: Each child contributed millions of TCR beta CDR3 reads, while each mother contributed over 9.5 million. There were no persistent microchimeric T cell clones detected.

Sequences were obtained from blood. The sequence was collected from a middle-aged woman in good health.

CDR3 sequence reads: CASSQLARYYSYEQYF. For the CDR3, the DNA is TGTGCCAGTAGCCAGTTGGCCCGTTATTACTCCTACGAGCAGTACTTC. This chain connects TRBV7-2 to TRBJ2-7; no firm D call. Per the germline V gene, CDR1 is SGHTA and CDR2 is FQGNSA. This CDR3 spans 16 amino acids. Trimming removed 9 bases from V and 0 bases from J, with 21 bases in between.